A selection of T cell receptor beta chains follows, all from one sample in a study of cytomegalovirus exposure and HLA in healthy donors. Sequencing was performed with immunoSEQ multiplex PCR; in TCRdb, only in-frame clones are kept and a portion is missing. The sample carries approximately 300,000 clones, roughly 86% recorded once. Specimen: PBMCs. These receptors were taken from a woman in her thirties or forties in good health and CMV-seropositive. The conserved cysteine and the conserved F or W are not part of the CDR3 here. Clone size appears in some rows only: once, few, many, or a class for an expanded clone.

>NA|TRBJ2-2|TRBV7-9
ASSISGDTGELF
>NA|TRBJ1-2|TRBV18
ASSPTVITGGRGYT
>once|TRBJ1-3|TRBV10-3
AISDPGQGRNTIY
>NA|TRBJ1-6|TRBV7-8
ASSLGTGVNSPLH
>once|TRBJ2-1|TRBV6-5
ASQPVAGGYEQF
>NA|TRBJ2-7|TRBV5-6
ASSLARGRAYEQY
>NA|TRBJ2-5|TRBV15
ATSRGRGGGETQY
>NA|TRBJ1-2|TRBV7-2
ASSSGQPYGYT
>NA|TRBJ2-1|TRBV5-5
ASSLFAGATYNEQF
>NA|TRBJ1-2|TRBV19
ASQDSPNYGYT
>NA|TRBJ2-2|TRBV19
ASRWSVTGELF
>NA|TRBJ2-1|TRBV11-2
ASSFRGLAGHEQF
>NA|TRBJ2-7|TRBV6-1
ASSRDRGDEQY
>NA|TRBJ1-5|TRBV5-6
ASSEEGQPQH
>NA|TRBJ2-2|TRBV7-2
ASSVLTNTGELF
>NA|TRBJ2-1|TRBV27
ASSLAGILTYNEQF
>NA|TRBJ2-7|TRBV14
ASSQGAGAVYEQY
>NA|TRBJ2-2|TRBV9
ASSLDGWLAGANGELF
>NA|TRBJ2-4|TRBV9
ASSTGLMAIQY
>NA|TRBJ2-5|TRBV30
AWTDGSGETQY
>NA|TRBJ2-1|TRBV18
ASSRLAGGNFDEQF
>NA|TRBJ1-1|TRBV9
ASSVGAGNTEAF
>NA|TRBJ1-1|TRBV7-9
ASSLASGEGRYGTEAF